This TCR beta chain was recorded in a study of early T cells in non-severe SARS-CoV-2 infection. This clonotype appeared many times. Deletions cut 0 bases from V and 4 bases from J, with 11 bases between. This CDR3 comprises 15 residues. CDR1 SGHVS and CDR2 FQNEAQ come from the germline V gene. TCRdb fed the 5' RACE reads into MiXCR, producing one record per CDR3 protein. The top ten hold roughly 7.8% of the sample, which has about 81,000 distinct CDR3 sequences, about 6.5% seen once. The specimen sequenced was whole blood. This rearrangement joins TRBV7-8 to TRBJ2-3; D is unresolved. This TCR derives from an adult who was a healthcare worker with PCR-confirmed SARS-CoV-2 infection or an uninfected control (not recorded which). The CDR3 loop is CASSLALNRADTQYF. In nucleotides, the CDR3 is TGTGCCAGCAGCTTAGCCCTCAATCGGGCAGATACGCAGTATTTT.